A selection of T cell receptor beta chains follows, all from one sample in a study of human T cells and chemical hapten exposure. MiXCR, run by TCRdb on the RACE reads, gives a single entry per CDR3 protein. In the table there are about 120,000 distinct CDR3 sequences, approximately 10% of which are singletons. The material was whole blood, obtained in connection with sensitization to the hapten diphenylcyclopropenone (DPC). The origin of the receptors is a woman between 45 and 65 years old with alopecia areata. Some clones in this sample may be carry-over from other donors' samples. Each CDR3 is given with its conserved first and last residue. Each record gives: V gene, J gene, clone size, D gene, CDR3 DNA, CDR3 protein. D genes are given only for firm matches. Size is stated for part of the rows, as once, few or many counts, or as a class when the clone is expanded.

>TRBV6-6|TRBJ2-1|.|.
TGTGCCAGCAGTTTGTCCCCTACACCTACACACAATGAGCAGTTCTTC
CASSLSPTPTHNEQFF
>TRBV6-5|TRBJ2-3|few|.
TGTGCCAGCAGCCATCGGGACCCCACAGATACGCAGTATTTT
CASSHRDPTDTQYF
>TRBV7-3|TRBJ2-2|few|TRBD2
TGTGCCAGCAGCTCGGGACTAGCTAACACCGGGGAGCTGTTTTTT
CASSSGLANTGELFF
>TRBV29-1|TRBJ1-2|.|TRBD1
TGCAGCGTTGACTACAGGGGAAGCTATGGCTACACCTTC
CSVDYRGSYGYTF
>TRBV12-3/TRBV12-4|TRBJ1-1|.|.
TGTGCCAGCGACGATGGGGGGAGTGAAGCTTTCTTT
CASDDGGSEAFF
>TRBV12-3/TRBV12-4|TRBJ1-5|few|.
TGTGCCAGCAGTTTTGGGGGGGAGGGACAGCCCCAGCATTTT
CASSFGGEGQPQHF
>TRBV28|TRBJ2-3|many|.
TGTGCCAGCAGTTTAATTAAGGGGATCCCAGATACGCAGTATTTT
CASSLIKGIPDTQYF
>TRBV10-3|TRBJ2-3|.|.
TGTGCCAGCTCTTCGGGGGACCGCACAGATACGCAGTATTTT
CASSSGDRTDTQYF
>TRBV5-1|TRBJ1-1|few|.
TGCGCCAGCAGCTTGGCATCCAGCTTGAACACTGAAGCTTTCTTT
CASSLASSLNTEAFF
>TRBV20-1|TRBJ2-7|once|.
TGCAGTGCTAGAAAGCGGCTCTCCTACGAGCAGTACTTC
CSARKRLSYEQYF
>TRBV5-4|TRBJ2-7|few|TRBD2
TGTGCCAGCAGCTTGGGAAAGCAGCGGGACGACTACGAGCAGTACTTC
CASSLGKQRDDYEQYF
>TRBV12-3/TRBV12-4|TRBJ1-2|.|TRBD1
TGTGCCAGCAGTCCCGGGACAGCTATTTATGGCTACACCTTC
CASSPGTAIYGYTF
>TRBV12-3/TRBV12-4|TRBJ2-3|.|TRBD2
TGTGCCAGCAGGGGGACTAGCGGTCCAGATACGCAGTATTTT
CASRGTSGPDTQYF
>TRBV2|TRBJ1-2|few|.
TGTGCCAGCACTTATACGGGGGCTCGGAACTATGGCTACACCTTC
CASTYTGARNYGYTF
>TRBV12-3/TRBV12-4|TRBJ2-3|few|TRBD2
TGTGCCAGCAGTTGGATGGGACGGGGGGGCAGAGATACGCAGTATTTT
CASSWMGRGGRDTQYF
>TRBV29-1|TRBJ1-2|many|TRBD1
TGCAGCGCGCAGGGGGCAGGCTATGGCTACACCTTC
CSAQGAGYGYTF
>TRBV9|TRBJ2-2|many|.
TGTGCCAGCAGCGTAGCCCTCCCCGGGGAGCTGTTTTTT
CASSVALPGELFF